The sequence of this T cell receptor (beta chain) was determined in a study of CD8 T cells in ankylosing spondylitis. The study's findings and limits: Peripheral blood samples showed relatively rare disease-linked clones, and these clones were CD8+. For ankylosing spondylitis blood, a TCR beta motif of under ten highly homologous variants appeared characteristic. Enrichment of disease-linked clones was reportedly significant in matched ankylosing spondylitis synovial fluid.

Note on this clonotype: Its target is not known.

One entry per CDR3 protein, called by TCRdb with MiXCR from the 5' RACE reads. This table holds more than 600,000 distinct CDR3 sequences, roughly 20% found once. The receptor was isolated from a male donor with ankylosing spondylitis. Sequencing was carried out using blood, either unsorted or a sorted T cell fraction (not recorded which).

CDR3 coding DNA: TGTGCCAGCTCACGCACAAACGGGAACACTGAAGCTTTCTTT. This sequence encodes CASSRTNGNTEAFF. This chain links TRBV18 with TRBJ1-1, with D uncertain. The germline gives CDR1 KGHSH, CDR2 LQKENI. Trimming left V 4 bases short and J 1 base short, with 10 bases between. This CDR3 contains 14 residues.